The 20 T cell receptor beta chains presented below share a single source sample, sequenced in a study of cytomegalovirus exposure and HLA in healthy donors. The PCR had 60 Vbeta and 13 Jbeta primers. The protocol was immunoSEQ multiplex PCR, while the TCRdb copy is restricted to in-frame clones and leaves out a portion. The repertoire includes about 160,000 clones, roughly 85% of them detected once, and roughly 9.3% sits in the top ten. The specimen was PBMCs. These receptor sequences come from a man aged 18 to 30 in good health and CMV-seropositive.

The rearrangement joins TRBV29-1 to TRBJ1-2; 9 bases line up with TRBD1. The CDR3 length is 13 residues. J gave up 6 bases and V 5 bases, and 7 bases lay outside the gene matches. Germline V lookup: CDR1 SQVTM, CDR2 ANQGSEA. The CDR3 bases are TGCAGCGTTCGGGACAGGGACAGAAATGGCTACACCTTC. This translates into CSVRDRDRNGYTF. Combining the CDR3 with reference TRBV29-1 and TRBJ1-2 gives the whole variable domain SAVISQKPSRDICQRGTSLTIQCQVDSQVTMMFWYRQQPGQSLTLIATANQGSEATYESGFVIDKFPISRPNLTFSTLTVSNMSPEDSSIYLCSVRDRDRNGYTFGSGTRLTVV.

The V call is TRBV7-9, the J call TRBJ1-1; a weak D match, TRBD1 (5 bases). Germline CDR1 and CDR2: SEHNR and FQNEAQ (reference sequence). Trimming took off 1 base at V and 4 bases at J, with 13 bases between the two ends. This CDR3 has 15 residues. CDR3 loop: CASSLGGYGGTEAFF. The CDR3 nucleotides are TGTGCCAGCAGCTTAGGCGGGTACGGGGGCACTGAAGCTTTCTTT.

This rearrangement joins TRBV4-2 to TRBJ1-1; a possible D gene is TRBD1 (6 bases). This CDR3 spans 14 amino acids. Trimming took 4 bases from V and 1 from J, leaving 10 bases between them. In germline, CDR1 is LGHNA, CDR2 YNFKEQ. This chain's CDR3 is CASSLGGANTEAFF. CDR3 nucleotides: TGTGCCAGCAGCCTTGGGGGGGCGAACACTGAAGCTTTCTTT.

The chain couples TRBV7-9 to TRBJ1-1; 7 bases match TRBD1. The ends lost 6 bases at V and 1 base at J; junction bases unmatched: 5. The germline V gene has CDR1 SEHNR and CDR2 FQNEAQ (reference sequence). The CDR3 consists of 14 residues. For the CDR3, the DNA is TGTGCCAGCAGGCACGGGACAGAGAACACTGAAGCTTTCTTT. This gives the protein CASRHGTENTEAFF.

The chain carries TRBV4-1 and TRBJ2-3; 7 nucleotides align to TRBD1. V dropped 4 bases and J dropped 2; count of bases not matched to a gene: 9. Per germline, CDR1 MGHRA and CDR2 YSYEKL. The CDR3 loop spans 16 amino acids. CDR3 sequence: CASSPRQGGNTDTQYF. CDR3 nucleotide sequence: TGCGCCAGCAGCCCCCGACAGGGTGGGAACACAGATACGCAGTATTTT.

The chain has TRBV5-4 and TRBJ1-2; 10 bases align to TRBD1. The ends lost 4 bases at V and 4 bases at J; junction bases unmatched: 7. Germline V gene lookup returns CDR1 SGHNT and CDR2 YYREEE (reference sequence). This CDR3 comprises 15 residues. CDR3 loop: CASSGRTGGAYGYTF. The CDR3 DNA reads TGTGCCAGCAGCGGAAGGACAGGGGGGGCCTATGGCTACACCTTC.

The chain is built from TRBV25-1 and TRBJ2-2, with 7 nucleotides matching TRBD1. CDR1 is MGHDK and CDR2 is SYGVNS in the germline V gene. The CDR3 runs 15 residues. Trimming removed 3 bases from V and 5 bases from J; junction bases left unmatched: 6. CDR3 sequence: CASSDADRTTGELFF. CDR3 sequence (DNA): TGTGCCAGCAGTGACGCGGACAGGACTACCGGGGAGCTGTTTTTT.

A single count supports this clone. The V gene is TRBV5-6, the J gene TRBJ1-1; 7 bases are a match to TRBD1. Trimming at V came to 1 base and at J to 4 bases, leaving 4 bases not matched to a gene. The CDR3 covers 14 residues. Germline CDR1 reads SGHDT; CDR2 reads YYEEEE. CDR3 in amino acids: CASSLYRGITEAFF. The DNA for the CDR3 is TGTGCCAGCAGCTTGTACAGGGGTATCACTGAAGCTTTCTTT.

The J gene is TRBJ2-7, the V gene TRBV29-1; 8 nucleotides agree with TRBD2. V was pared by 2 bases and J by 4 bases, with 7 bases of the junction left unmatched. The germline V gene has CDR1 SQVTM and CDR2 ANQGSEA. The CDR3 totals 14 residues. This chain's CDR3 is CSVERVAGRYEQYF. The CDR3 nucleotides read TGCAGCGTTGAAAGGGTAGCGGGAAGGTACGAGCAGTACTTC.

The chain links TRBV9 to TRBJ1-2, with 8 bases aligning to TRBD1. Per germline, CDR1 SGDLS and CDR2 YYNGEE. Germline trimming cut 4 bases from V and 7 bases from J; bases unmatched to any gene: 15. The CDR3 sequence is 16 residues long. CDR3 sequence (DNA): TGTGCCAGCAGCACCTCTGGCCCGACAGGGGCGGGTGGCTACACCTTC. Translating it yields CASSTSGPTGAGGYTF.

V gene TRBV6-5 combines with J gene TRBJ2-1, with D possibly being TRBD2 (6 bases). The V end lost 6 bases, the J end lost 8 bases, and 20 bases lay between the germline ends. The CDR3 has 15 amino acids. The germline gives CDR1 MNHEY, CDR2 SVGAGI. CDR3 sequence: CASSPGTPSRDEQFF. The CDR3 DNA sequence: TGTGCCAGCAGCCCCGGGACTCCCTCTAGGGATGAGCAGTTCTTC.

This chain connects TRBV9 to TRBJ2-1; tentative D call: TRBD2 (7 bases). Germline loops: CDR1 SGDLS, CDR2 YYNGEE. The CDR3 contains 18 residues. The V end lost 4 bases, the J end lost 7 bases, and 27 bases lay between the germline ends. CDR3: CASSPKKGVGGPKNEQFF. As DNA, the CDR3 is TGTGCCAGCAGCCCAAAAAAAGGGGTGGGGGGGCCGAAAAATGAGCAGTTCTTC. Full variable domain (remainder filled in from reference TRBV9 and TRBJ2-1): DSGVTQTPKHLITATGQRVTLRCSPRSGDLSVYWYQQSLDQGLQFLIQYYNGEERAKGNILERFSAQQFPDLHSELNLSSLELGDSALYFCASSPKKGVGGPKNEQFFGPGTRLTVL.

The chain links TRBV4-1 to TRBJ1-2; 8 nucleotides line up with TRBD1. The germline gives CDR1 MGHRA, CDR2 YSYEKL. The CDR3 spans 17 residues. With 2 bases clipped from V and 1 base from J, the junction kept 9 bases outside the gene matches. CDR3 DNA sequence: TGCGCCAGCAGCCAAATACGGACAGGGATCCTTAACTATGGCTACACCTTC. It yields the protein CASSQIRTGILNYGYTF.

The chain joins TRBV10-3 to TRBJ1-1; D remains ambiguous. The germline gives CDR1 ENHRY, CDR2 SYGVKD. The CDR3 has 12 residues. Trimming removed 3 bases from V and 6 bases from J, with 8 bases in between. CDR3: CAISDSSAEAFF. The CDR3, as DNA: TGTGCCATCAGTGATTCCAGCGCTGAAGCTTTCTTT.

This clone was detected once. The CDR3 coding sequence is TGTGCCACCCGACAGGGTAGCTCCTACAATGAGCAGTTCTTC. Translation gives CATRQGSSYNEQFF. The chain couples TRBV19 to TRBJ2-1, with 7 bases that match TRBD1. Per germline, CDR1 LNHDA and CDR2 SQIVND (reference sequence). The CDR3 loop spans 14 amino acids. The V segment lost 10 bases and the J segment 0 bases; nucleotides outside the gene matches: 6.

This clone has only a few counts. The chain uses TRBV30 and TRBJ1-6; no clear D gene. The germline V gene has CDR1 GTSNPN and CDR2 SVGIG (reference sequence). The CDR3 runs 14 residues. The V end lost 3 bases, the J end lost 4 bases, and 10 bases lay between the germline ends. The CDR3 DNA sequence: TGTGCCTGGAGAGCTGCGGCGTATAATTCACCCCTCCACTTT. Protein sequence: CAWRAAAYNSPLHF.

This clone was seen a few times. CDR3 amino acids: CASRLMGAGGRETQYF. The CDR3 DNA reads as TGTGCCAGCAGGCTAATGGGTGCAGGGGGTAGGGAGACCCAGTACTTC. This chain joins TRBV28 and TRBJ2-5; TRBD1 matches at 7 bases. This CDR3 contains 16 residues. Per the germline V gene, CDR1 is MDHEN and CDR2 is SYDVKM. V lost 6 bases and J lost 5; bases outside the gene matches: 15. The full variable domain, in which reference TRBV28 and TRBJ2-5 provide the parts outside the CDR3, is DVKVTQSSRYLVKRTGEKVFLECVQDMDHENMFWYRQDPGLGLRLIYFSYDVKMKEKGDIPEGYSVSREKKERFSLILESASTNQTSMYLCASRLMGAGGRETQYFGPGTRLLVL.

The chain employs TRBV11-3 and TRBJ2-2, with 9 bases aligning to TRBD2. There are 16 residues in the CDR3. The V segment lost 1 base and the J segment 5 bases; nucleotides outside the gene matches: 5. Germline V gene sequence: CDR1 SGHNT, CDR2 YENEEA. The CDR3 sequence is CASSLVRGGRTGELFF. The CDR3 DNA follows: TGTGCCAGCAGCTTAGTGCGGGGGGGACGGACCGGGGAGCTGTTTTTT.

V is TRBV7-9 and J is TRBJ2-3; D gene unclear. Trimming took off 11 bases at V and 2 bases at J, with 17 bases between the two ends. The CDR3 covers 14 residues. Germline lookup yields CDR1 SEHNR and CDR2 FQNEAQ (reference sequence). The CDR3 loop reads CASEVEPYTDTQYF. The CDR3 bases are TGTGCCTCTGAAGTCGAACCCTACACAGATACGCAGTATTTT.

This clone was recorded a few times. CDR3 loop: CASSEAQEIGNQPQHF. The CDR3 region has the DNA TGTGCCAGCAGTGAAGCTCAGGAAATTGGCAATCAGCCCCAGCATTTT. The V gene is TRBV6-1, the J gene TRBJ1-5; D gene ambiguous. The CDR3 has 16 residues. Germline loops: CDR1 MNHNS, CDR2 SASEGT. V was pared by 0 bases and J by 2 bases, with 11 bases between.